The sequence of this TCR beta chain was determined in a study of molecular identifiers for immune sequencing clone quantification. The germline CDR1 and CDR2 sequences are PRHDT and FYEKMQ (reference sequence). This CDR3 is built from 16 residues. Losses at the gene ends were 1 base for V and 5 bases for J; bases not matched to a gene: 8. This clonotype occurred a few times. Its specificity is unknown. Methods described previously were used for bulk TCR libraries, and listed TCR primers were applied. TCRdb re-derived calls from the PCR reads in MiXCR, one entry per CDR3 protein. This sample carries some 580,000 distinct CDR3 sequences, 25% of them seen once, and the ten largest clones take about 0.81%. General study findings and limits: Jurkat TCR RNA spiked in from one cell could reportedly be detected among around 920,000 naive cells.

Sequences were obtained from naive CD8+ T cells from blood, with Jurkat cell RNA spiked in. Subset in this sample: FACS-sorted CD8+CD4-CCR7+CD45RA+ naive T cells. This TCR derives from a human donor in good health. Some libraries in this study had Jurkat cell RNA spiked in. The chain uses TRBV13 and TRBJ2-3; TRBD1 aligns across 8 bases. As DNA, the CDR3 is TGTGCCAGCAGCTTAGTCGGACAGGGAGGTGAAGATACGCAGTATTTT. This codes for CASSLVGQGGEDTQYF.